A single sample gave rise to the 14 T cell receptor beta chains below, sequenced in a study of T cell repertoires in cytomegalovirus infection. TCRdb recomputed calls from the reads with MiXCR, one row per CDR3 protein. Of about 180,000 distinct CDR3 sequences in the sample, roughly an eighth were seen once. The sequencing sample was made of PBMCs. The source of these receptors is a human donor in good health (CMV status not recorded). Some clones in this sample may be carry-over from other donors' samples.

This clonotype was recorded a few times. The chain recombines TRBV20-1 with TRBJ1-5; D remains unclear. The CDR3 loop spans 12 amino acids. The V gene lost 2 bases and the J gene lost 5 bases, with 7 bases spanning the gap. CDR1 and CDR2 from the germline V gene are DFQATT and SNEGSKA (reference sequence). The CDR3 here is CSARRTDQPQHF. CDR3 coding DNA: TGCAGTGCTAGACGAACAGATCAGCCCCAGCATTTT.

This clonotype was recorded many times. For the CDR3, the DNA is TGTGCCAGCAGCGCACGACAGGGTCGATCCGACAATGAGCAGTTCTTC. It yields the protein CASSARQGRSDNEQFF. J is TRBJ2-1 and V is TRBV7-8; 7 bases line up with TRBD1. Germline CDR1 is SGHVS and CDR2 is FQNEAQ. Trimming took 5 bases from V and 5 from J; bases not matched to a gene: 12. The CDR3 covers 16 residues.

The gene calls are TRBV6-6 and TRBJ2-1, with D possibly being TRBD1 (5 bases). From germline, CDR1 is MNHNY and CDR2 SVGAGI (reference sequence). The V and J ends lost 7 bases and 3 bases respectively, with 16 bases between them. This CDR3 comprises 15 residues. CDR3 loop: CASNLAGLVYNEQFF. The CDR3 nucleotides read TGTGCCAGCAATCTCGCAGGGTTGGTCTACAATGAGCAGTTCTTC.

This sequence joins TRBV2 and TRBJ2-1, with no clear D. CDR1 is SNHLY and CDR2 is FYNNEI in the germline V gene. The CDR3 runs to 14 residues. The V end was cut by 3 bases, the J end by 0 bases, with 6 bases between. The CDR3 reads CASSDMSSYNEQFF. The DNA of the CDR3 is TGTGCCAGCAGTGACATGAGCTCCTACAATGAGCAGTTCTTC.

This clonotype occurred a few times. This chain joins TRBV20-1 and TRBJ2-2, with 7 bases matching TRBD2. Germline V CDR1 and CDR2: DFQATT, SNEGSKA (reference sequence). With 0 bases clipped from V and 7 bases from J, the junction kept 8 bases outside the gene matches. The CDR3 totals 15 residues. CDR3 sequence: CSARDRLANGGELFF. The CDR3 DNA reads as TGCAGTGCTAGAGATCGACTAGCAAATGGCGGGGAGCTGTTTTTT.

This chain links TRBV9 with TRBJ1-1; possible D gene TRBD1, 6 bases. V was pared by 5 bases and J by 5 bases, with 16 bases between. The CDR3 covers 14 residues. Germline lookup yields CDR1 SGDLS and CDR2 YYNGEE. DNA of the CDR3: TGTGCCAGCAGTTCCACAGGGTTTAAGACTGAAGCTTTCTTT. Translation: CASSSTGFKTEAFF.

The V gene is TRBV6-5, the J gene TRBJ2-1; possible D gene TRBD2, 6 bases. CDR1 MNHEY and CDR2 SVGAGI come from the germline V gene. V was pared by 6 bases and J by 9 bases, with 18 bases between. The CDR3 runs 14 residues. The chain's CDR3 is CASSPHGEDGEQFF. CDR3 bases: TGTGCCAGCAGCCCCCACGGGGAGGATGGTGAGCAGTTCTTC.

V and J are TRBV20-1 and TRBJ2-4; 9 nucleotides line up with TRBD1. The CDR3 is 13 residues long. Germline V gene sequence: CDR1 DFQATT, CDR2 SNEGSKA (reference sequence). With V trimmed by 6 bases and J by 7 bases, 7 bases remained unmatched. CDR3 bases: TGCAGTGCAACCGGGACAGGGTCGAACATTCAGTACTTC. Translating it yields CSATGTGSNIQYF.

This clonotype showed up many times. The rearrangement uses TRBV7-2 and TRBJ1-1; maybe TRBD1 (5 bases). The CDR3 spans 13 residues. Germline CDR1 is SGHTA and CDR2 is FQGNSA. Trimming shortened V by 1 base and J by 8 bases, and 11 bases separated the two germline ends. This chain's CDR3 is CASSLGGVGEAFF. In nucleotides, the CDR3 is TGTGCCAGCAGCTTAGGGGGGGTTGGGGAAGCTTTCTTT.

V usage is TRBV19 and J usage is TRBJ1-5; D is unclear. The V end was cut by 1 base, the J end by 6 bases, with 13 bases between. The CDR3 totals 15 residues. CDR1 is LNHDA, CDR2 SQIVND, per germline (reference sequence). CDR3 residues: CASSIGRESGQPQHF. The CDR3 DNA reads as TGTGCCAGTAGTATAGGAAGGGAAAGCGGTCAGCCCCAGCATTTT.

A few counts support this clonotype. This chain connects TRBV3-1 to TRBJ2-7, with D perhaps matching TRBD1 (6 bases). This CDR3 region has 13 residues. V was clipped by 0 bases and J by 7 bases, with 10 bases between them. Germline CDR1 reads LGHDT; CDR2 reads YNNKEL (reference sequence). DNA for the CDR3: TGTGCCAGCAGCCAAGATTGGGGGCGGGAGCAGTACTTC. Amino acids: CASSQDWGREQYF.

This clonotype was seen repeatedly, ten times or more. The CDR3 DNA reads TGTGCCAGCAGCTTAGCAGGACGGGGTGGCTACACCTTC. Its translation: CASSLAGRGGYTF. The chain joins TRBV7-2 to TRBJ1-2; D remains ambiguous. The CDR3 has 13 residues. Germline values: CDR1 SGHTA, CDR2 FQGNSA. V was shortened by 0 bases and J by 7 bases, with 9 bases between the two germline ends.

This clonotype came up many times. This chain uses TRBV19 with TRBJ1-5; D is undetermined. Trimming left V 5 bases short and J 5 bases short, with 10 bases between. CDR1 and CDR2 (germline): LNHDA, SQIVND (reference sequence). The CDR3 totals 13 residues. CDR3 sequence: CASSRTADQPQHF. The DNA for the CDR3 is TGTGCCAGTAGTCGGACGGCAGATCAGCCCCAGCATTTT. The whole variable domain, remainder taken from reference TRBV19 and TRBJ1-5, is DGGITQSPKYLFRKEGQNVTLSCEQNLNHDAMYWYRQDPGQGLRLIYYSQIVNDFQKGDIAEGYSVSREKKESFPLTVTSAQKNPTAFYLCASSRTADQPQHFGDGTRLSIL.

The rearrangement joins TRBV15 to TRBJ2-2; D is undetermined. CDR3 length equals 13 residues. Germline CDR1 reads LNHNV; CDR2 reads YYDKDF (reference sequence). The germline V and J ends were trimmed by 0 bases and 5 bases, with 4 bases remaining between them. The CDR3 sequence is CATSREPTGELFF. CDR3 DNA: TGTGCCACCAGCAGAGAACCTACCGGGGAGCTGTTTTTT.